This T cell receptor beta chain was sequenced in a study of shared clonotypes between healthy human individuals. Findings and caveats of the study: Apart from blood, nothing was sampled; tissue repertoires likely differ.

Unsorted material relied on about 100 million PBMCs as the source of genomic DNA. In replicate PCRs of unsorted PBMC, about 300 ng DNA, 30,000 or so T cell genomes, was used. Assay used: immunoSEQ multiplex PCR; TCRdb lists only in-frame clones, some missing. Here the sample spans approximately 500,000 clones, 60% to 80% being singletons. The germline V and J ends were trimmed by 3 bases and 2 bases, with 13 bases remaining between them. CDR1 KGHSH and CDR2 LQKENI come from the germline V gene. The CDR3 covers 15 residues. Notes on this clone: Its antigen is still unknown. Other DNA variants within this sample encode the same CDR3.

The sequence was collected from a woman aged 40 to 55 in good health. Some clones in this sample may be carry-over from other donors' samples. The sample was PBMCs. V and J are TRBV18 and TRBJ2-5; possible D gene TRBD2, 6 bases. As DNA, the CDR3 is TGTGCCAGCTCACCGGGACTCGCCGGACAAGAGACCCAGTACTTC. Protein: CASSPGLAGQETQYF.